This TCR beta chain was sequenced during a study of spatial heterogeneity in lung cancer. Study at large: Alpha-chain sequences were consistently detected in smaller numbers than beta-chain sequences. Study results and caveats: Blood contained ubiquitous expanded tumor TCRs more at resection than at follow-up.

Regarding time point: sample taken at primary tumor resection. Sequencing was performed on whole RNA extracted from tumor and nontumor lung tissue, or from frozen PBMC, and the material was left unsorted. The cohort: 70 to 85 early-stage, untreated non-small cell lung cancer patients. Each TCR cDNA molecule bore a unique molecular identifier. Via MiXCR, TCRdb re-called the 5' RACE reads, giving one row per CDR3 protein. The profile shows more than 35,000 distinct CDR3 sequences, less than 5.5% of them singletons. A word on this clonotype: What it recognizes is unknown.

This TCR came from a female donor with early-stage non-small cell lung cancer. The sequenced sample was PBMCs, obtained at surgery.

The CDR3 region has the DNA TGTGCCAGCAATATACAGGGGGGGAACACTGAAGCTTTCTTT. The encoded protein is CASNIQGGNTEAFF. The chain has TRBV2 and TRBJ1-1; 8 bases agree with TRBD1. Germline-derived CDR1 and CDR2 are SNHLY and FYNNEI. The CDR3 loop spans 14 amino acids. After removal of 7 bases from V and 1 base from J, the junction contained 5 bases not matched to a gene.